These 29 T cell receptor beta chains were all obtained from the same sample, sequenced in a study of cytomegalovirus exposure and HLA in healthy donors. With 60 Vbeta and 13 Jbeta primers, the PCR was carried out. Clones were sequenced by immunoSEQ multiplex PCR, and TCRdb holds only the in-frame ones, with some missing. The data contain 95,000 or so clones, approximately 70% of them seen just once; the ten biggest clones take up more than 13%. Sample: PBMCs. These receptors were collected from a woman between 45 and 60 years old in good health and CMV-seropositive.

The rearrangement uses TRBV7-9 and TRBJ1-3; 7 positions agree with TRBD1. J lost 3 bases, V lost 5 bases, and 4 bases had no gene match. The germline CDR1 and CDR2 sequences are SEHNR and FQNEAQ (reference sequence). The CDR3 consists of 14 residues. CDR3 amino acids: CASSKTGFGNTIYF. DNA for the CDR3: TGTGCCAGCAGCAAGACAGGGTTTGGAAACACCATATATTTT. Combining the CDR3 with reference TRBV7-9 and TRBJ1-3 gives the whole variable domain DTGVSQNPRHKITKRGQNVTFRCDPISEHNRLYWYRQTLGQGPEFLTYFQNEAQLEKSRLLSDRFSAERPKGSFSTLEIQRTEQGDSAMYLCASSKTGFGNTIYFGEGSWLTVV.

CDR3 sequence: CAAARTGLNTEAFF. DNA of the CDR3: TGTGCCGCAGCACGTACAGGGTTAAACACTGAAGCTTTCTTT. This chain uses TRBV2 with TRBJ1-1; TRBD1 might be the D (6 bases). The length of the CDR3 is 14 residues. Deletions cut 11 bases from V and 2 bases from J, with 18 bases between. Germline V gene data show CDR1 as SNHLY and CDR2 as FYNNEI.

This clone was seen a few times. The V call is TRBV11-2, the J call TRBJ2-7; D is unresolved. CDR3 length equals 13 residues. Germline V gene sequence: CDR1 SGHAT, CDR2 FQNNGV. V lost 2 bases to trimming and J lost 3 bases, with 8 bases between them. CDR3 nucleotide sequence: TGTGCCAGCAGCTTAAGCGCCTACTACGAGCAGTACTTC. This gives the protein CASSLSAYYEQYF.

The chain employs TRBV5-4 and TRBJ2-5; possibly TRBD2 for D (5 bases). This CDR3 comprises 15 residues. CDR1 is SGHNT, CDR2 YYREEE, per germline (reference sequence). V shed 0 bases and J shed 7 bases, with 16 bases lying between them. CDR3 DNA sequence: TGTGCCAGCAGCTTGGACAGCGGCGGGTGGGTGACCCAGTACTTC. Translated: CASSLDSGGWVTQYF.

The genes are TRBV2 and TRBJ2-3; 8 positions agree with TRBD2. With 6 bases clipped from V and 8 bases from J, the junction kept 19 bases outside the gene matches. Per germline, CDR1 SNHLY and CDR2 FYNNEI. CDR3 length: 17 amino acids. This chain's CDR3 is CASSPGMLAGPIGTQYF. The CDR3, as DNA: TGTGCCAGCAGCCCGGGGATGCTAGCGGGCCCCATTGGTACGCAGTATTTT.

This clone is a singleton in its sample. This chain joins TRBV7-9 and TRBJ2-7, with D possibly matching TRBD1 (6 bases). The CDR3 contains 14 residues. The germline CDR1 and CDR2 sequences are SEHNR and FQNEAQ (reference sequence). V lost 2 bases and J lost 6, with 14 bases in between. CDR3 region: CASSLRPQGIEQYF. The CDR3 nucleotides read TGTGCCAGCAGCTTACGTCCACAGGGTATCGAGCAGTACTTC.

In this sample, this clone turned up a few times. DNA for the CDR3: TGTGCCAGCAGCCCGACAGGGGCCAAATTAGAGACCCAGTACTTC. Its protein is CASSPTGAKLETQYF. The V gene is TRBV2, the J gene TRBJ2-5, with 8 bases lining up with TRBD1. V trimming: 6 bases; J trimming: 4 bases; junction bases outside the gene matches: 10. Germline values: CDR1 SNHLY, CDR2 FYNNEI. The CDR3 has 15 residues.

The gene calls are TRBV28 and TRBJ1-5; TRBD1 aligns across 9 bases. Germline CDR1 is MDHEN and CDR2 is SYDVKM. V lost 4 bases to trimming and J lost 4 bases; unmatched junction nucleotides: 2. The CDR3 spans 14 residues. CDR3 amino acids: CASSWDRVNQPQHF. The CDR3 region has the DNA TGTGCCAGCAGTTGGGACAGGGTTAATCAGCCCCAGCATTTT.

The chain couples TRBV28 to TRBJ1-2; tentative D call: TRBD1 (6 bases). Germline lookup yields CDR1 MDHEN and CDR2 SYDVKM. This CDR3 is 16 amino acids long. V shed 7 bases and J shed 1 base, with 19 bases lying between them. The CDR3 region has the DNA TGTGCCAGCACCCCGACAGGCAAAGGGTATAACTATGGCTACACCTTC. Protein: CASTPTGKGYNYGYTF.

The chain uses TRBV28 and TRBJ2-5; 8 positions match TRBD2. CDR3 length equals 14 residues. V shed 10 bases, J shed 5 bases, and the junction held 12 bases outside the gene matches. Germline V gene sequence: CDR1 MDHEN, CDR2 SYDVKM. The CDR3 region is CAIGAAGVRETQYF. DNA of the CDR3: TGTGCCATTGGGGCAGCGGGAGTCCGGGAGACCCAGTACTTC.

This clone showed up just a few times. V gene TRBV27 combines with J gene TRBJ2-6; D is undetermined. The germline V gene encodes CDR1 MNHEY and CDR2 SMNVEV (reference sequence). The ends were cut back, 5 bases at V and 4 bases at J, with 9 bases in the middle. The CDR3 contains 14 residues. The CDR3: CASSLSTGANVLTF. As DNA, the CDR3 is TGTGCCAGCAGTCTGTCCACAGGGGCCAACGTCCTGACTTTC.

The rearrangement links TRBV9 to TRBJ2-5; 12 nucleotides align to TRBD1. The CDR3 loop spans 15 amino acids. The germline CDR1 and CDR2 sequences are SGDLS and YYNGEE. V dropped 2 bases and J dropped 5; count of bases not matched to a gene: 4. Here the CDR3 DNA reads TGTGCCAGCAGCGTGGGGACAGGGGGCGCTGAGACCCAGTACTTC. Amino acid sequence: CASSVGTGGAETQYF.

The V gene is TRBV19, the J gene TRBJ1-5; 8 positions match TRBD1. The CDR3 contains 16 residues. The germline V gene has CDR1 LNHDA and CDR2 SQIVND (reference sequence). Trimming cost V 3 bases and J 11 bases; bases outside gene matches: 15. The CDR3 sequence: CASSIPLGQGAAAQHF. CDR3 bases: TGTGCCAGTAGTATCCCATTGGGTCAGGGGGCCGCGGCCCAGCATTTT.

V is TRBV2 and J is TRBJ1-4; 7 nucleotides line up with TRBD1. This CDR3 region has 15 residues. V shed 7 bases and J 6 bases; nucleotides not matched to a gene: 11. CDR1 SNHLY and CDR2 FYNNEI come from the germline V gene. The CDR3 spells CASTQEGAGYEKLFF. In DNA form, the CDR3 reads TGTGCCAGCACCCAGGAGGGGGCAGGGTATGAAAAACTGTTTTTT.

The chain has TRBV19 and TRBJ1-5, with 9 bases that match TRBD1. Germline-derived CDR1 and CDR2 are LNHDA and SQIVND (reference sequence). The CDR3 runs 16 residues. V trimming: 7 bases; J trimming: 5 bases; junction bases outside the gene matches: 12. CDR3 residues: CASTHPLGQGHQPQHF. The DNA of the CDR3 is TGTGCCAGTACCCATCCCCTCGGACAGGGGCATCAGCCCCAGCATTTT.

The V gene is TRBV2, the J gene TRBJ2-7; 8 nucleotides align to TRBD1. The CDR3 totals 15 residues. Germline assignment: CDR1 SNHLY and CDR2 FYNNEI. V dropped 6 bases and J dropped 1; count of bases not matched to a gene: 8. CDR3 nucleotide sequence: TGTGCCAGCAGCCGATTCCGGGACAGGTCCTACGAGCAGTACTTC. Residues: CASSRFRDRSYEQYF.

The CDR3 DNA reads as TGTGCCAGCAGTTTATGGGACAGTACCTACGAGCAGTACTTC. Amino acid sequence: CASSLWDSTYEQYF. The rearrangement links TRBV28 to TRBJ2-7; the D gene is possibly TRBD1 (6 bases). CDR3 length equals 14 residues. The germline V and J ends were trimmed by 0 bases and 2 bases, with 8 bases remaining between them. Germline values: CDR1 MDHEN, CDR2 SYDVKM.

V gene TRBV7-2 combines with J gene TRBJ2-5; 14 bases map to TRBD2. In germline, CDR1 is SGHTA, CDR2 FQGNSA. V was pared by 4 bases and J by 5 bases, with 9 bases of the junction left unmatched. This CDR3 is built from 17 residues. The chain's CDR3 is CASSSQPGLAGAETQYF. For the CDR3, the DNA is TGTGCCAGCAGCTCACAACCGGGACTAGCGGGAGCGGAGACCCAGTACTTC.

This rearrangement joins TRBV4-2 to TRBJ1-5; D might be TRBD1 (6 bases). Trimming stripped 0 bases from V and 3 bases from J, with 12 bases between. CDR1 is LGHNA and CDR2 is YNFKEQ in the germline V gene. The CDR3 covers 16 residues. CDR3 coding DNA: TGTGCCAGCAGCCAAGAGCCAGGGGTGACCAATCAGCCCCAGCATTTT. Translating gives CASSQEPGVTNQPQHF.

This chain's CDR3 is CASSREIRTGTEAFF. The CDR3 DNA reads as TGTGCCAGCAGCCGAGAAATTCGTACGGGGACTGAAGCTTTCTTT. The chain is built from TRBV4-2 and TRBJ1-1; D is ambiguous. The V end was cut by 4 bases, the J end by 5 bases, with 17 bases between. Germline loops: CDR1 LGHNA, CDR2 YNFKEQ. The CDR3 covers 15 residues.

V usage is TRBV5-6 and J usage is TRBJ2-1, with 7 nucleotides matching TRBD1. V was clipped by 4 bases and J by 12 bases; unmatched bases: 13. This CDR3 is 14 amino acids long. Germline CDR1 and CDR2: SGHDT and YYEEEE. The CDR3 is CASSLGTANHGQFF. Written as DNA, the CDR3 is TGTGCCAGCAGCCTCGGGACAGCGAACCACGGGCAGTTCTTC.

The genes are TRBV6-1 and TRBJ2-4; possible D gene TRBD1, 6 bases. Germline V gene lookup returns CDR1 MNHNS and CDR2 SASEGT. V was clipped by 8 bases and J by 2 bases, with 13 bases between them. The CDR3 length is 14 residues. The CDR3 sequence is CASDTGTPKNIQYF. The DNA for the CDR3 is TGTGCCAGCGATACCGGGACACCCAAAAACATTCAGTACTTC.

The V gene is TRBV7-8, the J gene TRBJ2-3; D may be TRBD1 (5 bases). The length of the CDR3 is 19 residues. Trimming took 5 bases from V and 3 from J, leaving 27 bases between them. Per germline, CDR1 SGHVS and CDR2 FQNEAQ. CDR3 bases: TGTGCCAGCAGCGGCTGGACACCCAACAGCCCCTCTCTTACAGATACGCAGTATTTT. Translated: CASSGWTPNSPSLTDTQYF.

Details on this clone: One junction end disagrees with the germline gene, perhaps due to a read error. This chain links TRBV6-5 with TRBJ2-7, with a tentative D call TRBD2 (5 bases). CDR1 and CDR2 (germline): MNHEY, SVGAGI. The CDR3 consists of 13 residues. The CDR3 loop is CDCGRIISYEQYF. The CDR3 bases are TGCGACTGTGGGAGAATTATCTCCTACGAGCAGTACTTC.

V and J are TRBV6-5 and TRBJ2-7, with 7 bases lining up with TRBD1. The germline V gene encodes CDR1 MNHEY and CDR2 SVGAGI. CDR3 size: 14 residues. The V and J ends lost 10 bases and 2 bases, in that order; junction bases with no gene match: 11. CDR3 sequence: CATRVAQGAYEQYF. CDR3 nucleotide sequence: TGTGCCACAAGGGTCGCCCAGGGGGCCTACGAGCAGTACTTC.

V is TRBV10-2 and J is TRBJ1-5; 12 nucleotides match TRBD1. Germline V gene data show CDR1 as WSHSY and CDR2 as SAAADI. The CDR3 contains 18 residues. With V trimmed by 7 bases and J by 0 bases, 10 bases remained unmatched. CDR3: CASTSMGQGAHSNQPQHF. CDR3 nucleotides: TGCGCCAGCACCAGCATGGGACAGGGGGCTCATAGCAATCAGCCCCAGCATTTT.

The chain combines TRBV30 with TRBJ1-2; TRBD1 is a possible D gene (6 bases). V gave up 3 bases and J gave up 5 bases, with 10 bases separating them. Germline V gives CDR1 GTSNPN, CDR2 SVGIG (reference sequence). CDR3 length equals 12 residues. In DNA form, the CDR3 reads TGTGCCTGGAGCCCAGGGGATTATGGCTACACCTTC. Its protein is CAWSPGDYGYTF.

V and J are TRBV7-6 and TRBJ2-7; D unresolved. Trimming removed 1 base from V and 1 base from J, with 5 bases in between. CDR3 length: 13 residues. Germline V gives CDR1 SGHVS, CDR2 FNYEAQ. The CDR3 DNA is TGTGCCAGCAGCTTAGTAGTGTCCTACGAGCAGTACTTC. This sequence encodes CASSLVVSYEQYF.

The chain carries TRBV7-9 and TRBJ1-1, with D hard to call. The CDR3 totals 12 residues. Germline loops: CDR1 SEHNR, CDR2 FQNEAQ (reference sequence). V lost 5 bases to trimming and J lost 5 bases, with 9 bases between them. For the CDR3, the DNA is TGTGCCAGCAGCCTGACGGGAACTGAAGCTTTCTTT. This translates into CASSLTGTEAFF.